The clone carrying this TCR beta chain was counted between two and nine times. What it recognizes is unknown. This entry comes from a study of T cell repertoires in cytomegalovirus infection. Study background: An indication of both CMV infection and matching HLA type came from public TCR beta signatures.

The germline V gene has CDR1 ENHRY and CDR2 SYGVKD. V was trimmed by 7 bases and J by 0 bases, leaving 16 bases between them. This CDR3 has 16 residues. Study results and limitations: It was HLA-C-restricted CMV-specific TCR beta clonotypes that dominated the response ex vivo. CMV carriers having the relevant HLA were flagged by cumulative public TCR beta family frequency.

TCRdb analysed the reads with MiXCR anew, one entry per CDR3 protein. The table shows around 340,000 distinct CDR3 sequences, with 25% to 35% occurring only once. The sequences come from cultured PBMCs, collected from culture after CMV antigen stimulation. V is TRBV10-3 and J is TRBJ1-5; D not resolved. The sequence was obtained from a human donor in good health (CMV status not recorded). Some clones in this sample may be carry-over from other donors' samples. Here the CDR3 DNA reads TGTGCCATCAAAGTTACGTCGACGTATAGCAATCAGCCCCAGCATTTT. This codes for CAIKVTSTYSNQPQHF.